The clone carrying this T cell receptor beta chain was seen only a few times. What it binds is not known. Gene names are mouse gene names. The sequenced fragment ends 4 residues before the CDR3 boundary, so the rest is inferred from the germline J gene. Other DNA sequences in the sample encode the same CDR3. This sample is part of a study of CD8+ T cells in alopecia areata. For the study at large: Donors of skin were C3H/HeJ mice aged roughly 6-13 months with spontaneous alopecia, and recipients were roughly 6-11-week-old female C3H/HeJ mice. Study findings and constraints: Greater clonality was observed in lesional scalp samples, especially alopecia totalis/universalis, versus normal scalp. Besides other cells, scalp samples also yield sequences of resident alphabeta T cells from normal skin.

Reverse transcribed after extraction, RNA yielded cDNA as the sequencing template. TCRdb keeps only in-frame clones here, not all; method: immunoSEQ multiplex PCR. The sample shows 200,000 to 300,000 clones, none of them appearing just once. It was with CD4, CD8alpha, NKG2D, NKG2ACE and other markers that pooled cutaneous lymph node cells were sorted. The germline V gene has CDR1 NSQYPW and CDR2 LRSPGD (reference sequence). CDR3 length equals 15 residues. The source of this sequence is a C3H/HeJ mouse with alopecia areata. The strain is characterized by the MHC haplotype H2-k. V is TRBV1 and J is TRBJ2-5; 10 bases are a match to TRBD2. Sample: CD4+ T cells sorted from a lymph node. The sequenced part of the CDR3 DNA is TGCACCTGCAGTGCAGATAACTGGGGGGGTGAC. It encodes CTCSADNWGGD. The CDR3 in full is CTCSADNWGGDTQYF.